Listed here are 14 T cell receptor beta chains from one sample, sequenced in a study of T-cell reconstitution after alpha-beta-depleted transplantation in children (dated by TCRdb to 2016 to 2017). The library was prepared using PCR. Sequenced on an Illumina HiSeq 2500. Molecular barcoding was employed in the preparation of TCR libraries, with unique molecular identifiers being used to normalize TCRbeta repertoire quantification. The raw public reads went through TCRdb reprocessing: fastp at Q25, MiXCR clone calling, in-frame beta chains kept. Rows with a matching CDR3 protein are joined into one entry that keeps the most common DNA and genes. The sample data list more than 300,000 distinct CDR3 sequences, and around 16% of these were observed just once. The ten largest clones represent roughly 40% of the sample. Taken with the paper, the label for treatment or condition translates to: allogeneic hematopoietic cell transplantation with graft depleted of TCRalphabeta T cells and CD19 B cells.

Sequenced here: PBMCs, mostly from graft donor cells, sampled 360 days after TCRalphabeta/CD19-depleted stem cell transplant. Receptors were obtained from a male patient aged 2-9 years who had a stem cell transplant for acute lymphoblastic leukemia, so the T cells may come from the graft donor.

This clonotype has at least ten counts. This chain uses TRBV3-1 with TRBJ2-7; 8 positions agree with TRBD2. Germline CDR1 reads LGHDT; CDR2 reads YNNKEL (reference sequence). Germline trimming cut 1 base from V and 3 bases from J; bases unmatched to any gene: 14. The CDR3 spans 18 residues. CDR3 sequence reads: CASSQGESSGTRSYEQYF. CDR3 bases: TGTGCCAGCAGCCAAGGAGAAAGTTCCGGGACTAGGAGCTACGAGCAGTACTTC.

CDR3 sequence (DNA): TGTGCCAGCAGCTTAAAAAGTCTAGGACTAGCGGGAGCCCCCTACGAGCAGTACTTC. Translating it yields CASSLKSLGLAGAPYEQYF. The genes are TRBV11-3 and TRBJ2-7, with 13 bases lining up with TRBD2. From germline, CDR1 is SGHNT and CDR2 YENEEA. The V and J ends lost 2 bases and 2 bases, in that order; junction bases with no gene match: 12. The CDR3 length is 19 residues.

This clonotype was picked up a small number of times. This chain joins TRBV28 and TRBJ2-5, with a weak D call TRBD1 (6 bases). The CDR3 is 14 amino acids. Germline values: CDR1 MDHEN, CDR2 SYDVKM. Trimming removed 4 bases from V and 5 bases from J, with 14 bases in between. The CDR3 DNA reads TGTGCCAGCAGTTCCCCAGGGGCCGCGGAGACCCAGTACTTC. Its translation: CASSSPGAAETQYF.

The V gene is TRBV4-1, the J gene TRBJ1-5; D perhaps matches TRBD1 (5 bases). The CDR3 length is 16 residues. Germline V lookup: CDR1 MGHRA, CDR2 YSYEKL. The V gene lost 0 bases and the J gene lost 1 base, with 10 bases spanning the gap. The CDR3 loop reads CASSQEGRGSNQPQHF. The CDR3 DNA reads TGCGCCAGCAGCCAAGAAGGGCGGGGGAGCAATCAGCCCCAGCATTTT.

This clonotype has more than one count but fewer than ten. The chain carries TRBV12-3 or TRBV12-4 and TRBJ2-1, with D possibly being TRBD1 or TRBD2 (5 bases each). Deletions cut 5 bases from V and 5 bases from J, with 13 bases between. This CDR3 is built from 14 residues. CDR3 protein: CASSLGTPNNEQFF. The DNA of the CDR3 is TGTGCCAGCAGTCTCGGGACGCCTAACAATGAGCAGTTCTTC.

This clonotype has ten or more counts. The rearrangement links TRBV29-1 to TRBJ2-5, with 9 positions matching TRBD1. The germline gives CDR1 SQVTM, CDR2 ANQGSEA. This CDR3 is 15 amino acids long. The J segment lost 0 bases and the V segment lost 5 bases, leaving 7 bases of the junction unmatched. CDR3 protein: CSVFRDRVYQETQYF. For the CDR3, the DNA is TGCAGCGTTTTCCGGGACAGGGTGTACCAAGAGACCCAGTACTTC.

This clonotype was recorded many times. The rearrangement joins TRBV4-1 to TRBJ1-6; TRBD1 matches 11 bases. V was clipped by 0 bases and J by 6 bases; unmatched bases: 4. The CDR3 extends over 17 amino acids. Germline V gene data show CDR1 as MGHRA and CDR2 as YSYEKL. The CDR3 DNA sequence: TGCGCCAGCAGCCAAGATGGGGGGACAGGGGGTAATTCACCCCTCCACTTT. Protein product: CASSQDGGTGGNSPLHF.

Many counts were recorded for this clonotype. The gene calls are TRBV12-3 or TRBV12-4 and TRBJ2-7; D uncertain. Trimming removed 2 bases from V and 3 bases from J, with 14 bases in between. The CDR3 runs 15 residues. The CDR3 DNA follows: TGTGCCAGCAGTTTATGGCATGTCCCTCTCTACGAGCAGTACTTC. As protein: CASSLWHVPLYEQYF.

The chain uses TRBV20-1 and TRBJ2-4, with D possibly TRBD2 on 6 matching bases. Germline CDR1 and CDR2: DFQATT and SNEGSKA (reference sequence). Trimming shortened V by 4 bases and J by 1 base, and 17 bases separated the two germline ends. The CDR3 has 16 residues. The CDR3: CSATPLSGDAKNIQYF. DNA for the CDR3: TGCAGTGCTACCCCGCTTAGCGGAGACGCCAAAAACATTCAGTACTTC.

This clonotype was seen once. V is TRBV7-2 and J is TRBJ2-7; either TRBD1 or TRBD2 may fit D (6 bases each). Trimming shortened V by 5 bases and J by 2 bases, and 19 bases separated the two germline ends. Germline V gene data show CDR1 as SGHTA and CDR2 as FQGNSA. The CDR3 length is 16 residues. CDR3: CASSIIGVGGPYEQYF. DNA for the CDR3: TGTGCCAGCAGCATTATAGGGGTTGGGGGGCCCTACGAGCAGTACTTC. Together with reference TRBV7-2 and TRBJ2-7, the CDR3 gives the full variable domain: GAGVSQSPSNKVTEKGKDVELRCDPISGHTALYWYRQSLGQGLEFLIYFQGNSAPDKSGLPSDRFSAERTGGSVSTLTIQRTQQEDSAVYLCASSIIGVGGPYEQYFGPGTRLTVT.

This clonotype was counted only a few times. J is TRBJ2-7 and V is TRBV13, with TRBD2 matching over 8 bases. The CDR3 totals 22 residues. Germline V lookup: CDR1 PRHDT, CDR2 FYEKMQ (reference sequence). V shed 5 bases, J shed 3 bases, and the junction held 30 bases outside the gene matches. The CDR3 DNA reads TGTGCCAGCAGCGTGACCCCCCGCGGGAGGACTAGCTTGGGAGGGAACTACTACGAGCAGTACTTC. It codes for CASSVTPRGRTSLGGNYYEQYF.

This clonotype occurred a few times. The chain has TRBV6-4 and TRBJ1-5; D ambiguous. Deletions cut 3 bases from V and 1 base from J, with 10 bases between. The CDR3 has 15 residues. CDR1 is MRHNA and CDR2 is SNTAGT in the germline V gene. The CDR3 DNA follows: TGTGCCAGCAGTGAAGTGAGGGCAAGCAATCAGCCCCAGCATTTT. Translation: CASSEVRASNQPQHF.

This clonotype was seen many times. The rearrangement joins TRBV12-3 or TRBV12-4 to TRBJ2-1; 9 bases align to TRBD2. The ends lost 5 bases at V and 5 bases at J; junction bases unmatched: 10. The length of the CDR3 is 16 residues. CDR3 DNA: TGTGCCAGCAGTCGGACTAGCGTAGGGACACACAATGAGCAGTTCTTC. As protein: CASSRTSVGTHNEQFF.

This clonotype was counted many times. The chain joins TRBV28 to TRBJ1-1; D not resolved. Trimming removed 3 bases from V and 2 bases from J, with 7 bases in between. This CDR3 has 13 amino acids. CDR1 and CDR2 (germline): MDHEN, SYDVKM. This CDR3 is CASSFRINTEAFF. In DNA, the CDR3 is TGTGCCAGCAGTTTCAGGATTAACACTGAAGCTTTCTTT.